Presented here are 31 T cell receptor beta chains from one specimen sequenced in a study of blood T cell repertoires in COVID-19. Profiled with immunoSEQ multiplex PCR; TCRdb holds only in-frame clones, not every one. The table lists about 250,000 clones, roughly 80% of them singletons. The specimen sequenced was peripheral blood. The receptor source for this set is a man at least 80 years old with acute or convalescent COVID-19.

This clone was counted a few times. The CDR3 sequence: CASSTRSGGNTGELFF. For the CDR3, the DNA is TGTGCCAGCAGCACACGTAGCGGGGGTAACACCGGGGAGCTGTTTTTT. The V call is TRBV11-3, the J call TRBJ2-2, with 9 nucleotides matching TRBD2. CDR1 is SGHNT and CDR2 is YENEEA in the germline V gene. Losses at the gene ends were 5 bases for V and 2 bases for J; bases not matched to a gene: 6. This CDR3 spans 16 amino acids.

Here the CDR3 reads CASSLSRQRSSYNSPLHF. The CDR3 DNA follows: TGTGCCAGCAGTTTATCACGCCAGCGGAGCTCCTATAATTCACCCCTCCACTTT. The rearrangement joins TRBV27 to TRBJ1-6; D gene uncertain. V was cut by 0 bases and J by 0 bases, with 12 bases left in between. CDR1 is MNHEY and CDR2 is SMNVEV in the germline V gene (reference sequence). The CDR3 spans 18 residues.

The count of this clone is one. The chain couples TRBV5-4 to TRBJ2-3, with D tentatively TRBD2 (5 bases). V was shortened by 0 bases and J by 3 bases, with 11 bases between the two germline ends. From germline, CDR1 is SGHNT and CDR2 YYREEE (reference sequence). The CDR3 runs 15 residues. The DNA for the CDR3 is TGTGCCAGCAGCTTGGGGAGGACCAGAACAGATACGCAGTATTTT. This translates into CASSLGRTRTDTQYF.

CDR3 sequence (DNA): TGTGCCAGCAGCTTAGAGGGCAGGGGCTACGAGCAGTACTTC. The encoded protein is CASSLEGRGYEQYF. The chain has TRBV7-9 and TRBJ2-7; perhaps TRBD1 as D (6 bases). Looked up from germline, CDR1 is SEHNR and CDR2 is FQNEAQ (reference sequence). There are 14 residues in the CDR3. V lost 1 base to trimming and J lost 3 bases, with 10 bases between them.

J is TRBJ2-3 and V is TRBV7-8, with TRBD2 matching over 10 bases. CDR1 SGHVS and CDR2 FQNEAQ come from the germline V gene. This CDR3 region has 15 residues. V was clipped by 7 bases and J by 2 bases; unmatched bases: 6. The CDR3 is CASNGLADDTDTQYF. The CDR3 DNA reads TGTGCCAGCAACGGACTAGCGGACGACACAGATACGCAGTATTTT.

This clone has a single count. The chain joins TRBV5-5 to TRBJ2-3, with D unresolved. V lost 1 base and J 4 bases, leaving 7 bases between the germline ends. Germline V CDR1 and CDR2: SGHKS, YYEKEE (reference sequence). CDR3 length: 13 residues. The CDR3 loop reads CASSLNGPDTQYF. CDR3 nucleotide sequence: TGTGCCAGCAGCTTGAATGGCCCAGATACGCAGTATTTT.

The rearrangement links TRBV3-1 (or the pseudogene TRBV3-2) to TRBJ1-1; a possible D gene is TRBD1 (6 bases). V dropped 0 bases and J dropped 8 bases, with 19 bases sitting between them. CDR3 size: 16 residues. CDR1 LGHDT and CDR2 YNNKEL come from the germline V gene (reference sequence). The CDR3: CASSQDFIIRGAEAFF. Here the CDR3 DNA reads TGTGCCAGCAGCCAAGATTTTATTATTCGGGGGGCCGAAGCTTTCTTT.

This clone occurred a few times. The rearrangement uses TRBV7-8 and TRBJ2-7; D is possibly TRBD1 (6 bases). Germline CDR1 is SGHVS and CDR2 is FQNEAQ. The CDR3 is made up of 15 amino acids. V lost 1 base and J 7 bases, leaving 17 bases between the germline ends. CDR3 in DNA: TGTGCCAGCAGCTTAGTTCCACAGGGTTTAGGAGAGCAGTACTTC. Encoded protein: CASSLVPQGLGEQYF.

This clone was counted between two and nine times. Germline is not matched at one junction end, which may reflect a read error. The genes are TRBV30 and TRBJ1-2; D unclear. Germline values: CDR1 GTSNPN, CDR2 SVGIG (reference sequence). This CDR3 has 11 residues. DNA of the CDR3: TGTGCCCGGAGGGCTCCGTATGGCTACACCTTC. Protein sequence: CARRAPYGYTF.

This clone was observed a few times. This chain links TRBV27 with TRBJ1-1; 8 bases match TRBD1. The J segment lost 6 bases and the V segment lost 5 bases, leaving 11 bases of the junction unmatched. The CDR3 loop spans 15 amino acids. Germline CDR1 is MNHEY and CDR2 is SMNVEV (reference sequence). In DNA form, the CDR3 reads TGTGCCAGCAGTAACCGACAGGGGAGGTACTCTGAAGCTTTCTTT. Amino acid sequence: CASSNRQGRYSEAFF.

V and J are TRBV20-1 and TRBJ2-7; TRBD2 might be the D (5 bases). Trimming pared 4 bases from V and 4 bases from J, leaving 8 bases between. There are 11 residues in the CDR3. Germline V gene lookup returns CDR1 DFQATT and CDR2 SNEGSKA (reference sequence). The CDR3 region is CSATDYYEQYF. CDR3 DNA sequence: TGCAGTGCTACCGACTATTACGAGCAGTACTTC.

CDR3 sequence reads: CASSSSGGRIREQFF. In nucleotides, the CDR3 is TGTGCCAGCAGCTCTAGCGGGGGGAGGATTCGCGAGCAGTTCTTC. V and J are TRBV6-2 or TRBV6-3 and TRBJ2-1; 11 bases agree with TRBD2. Unmatched junction bases numbered 11, after V lost 6 bases and J lost 10 bases. Per germline, CDR1 MNHEY and CDR2 SVGEGT. The CDR3 has 15 amino acids.

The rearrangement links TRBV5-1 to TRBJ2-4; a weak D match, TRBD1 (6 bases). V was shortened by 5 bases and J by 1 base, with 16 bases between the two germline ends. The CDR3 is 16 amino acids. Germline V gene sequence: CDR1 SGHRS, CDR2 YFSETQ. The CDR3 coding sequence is TGCGCCAGCAGTCCCCTAGGGGGTCAGGCCAAAAACATTCAGTACTTC. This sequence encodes CASSPLGGQAKNIQYF.

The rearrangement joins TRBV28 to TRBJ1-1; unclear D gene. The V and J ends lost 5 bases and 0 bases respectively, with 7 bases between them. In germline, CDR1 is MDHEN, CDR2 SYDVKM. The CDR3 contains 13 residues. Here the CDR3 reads CASSIDMNTEAFF. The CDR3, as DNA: TGTGCCAGCAGTATTGACATGAACACTGAAGCTTTCTTT.

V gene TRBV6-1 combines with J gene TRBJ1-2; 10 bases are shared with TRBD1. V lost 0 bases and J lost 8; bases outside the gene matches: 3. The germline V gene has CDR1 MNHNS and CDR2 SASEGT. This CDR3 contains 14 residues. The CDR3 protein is CASSEAVTGGGYTF. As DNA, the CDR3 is TGTGCCAGCAGTGAAGCCGTGACAGGGGGCGGCTACACCTTC.

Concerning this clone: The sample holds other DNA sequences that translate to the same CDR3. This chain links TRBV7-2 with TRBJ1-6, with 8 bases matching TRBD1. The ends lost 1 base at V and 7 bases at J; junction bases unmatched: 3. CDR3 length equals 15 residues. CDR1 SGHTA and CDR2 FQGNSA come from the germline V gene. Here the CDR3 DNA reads TGTGCCAGCAGCTTAGGACAGGGGAGAAATTCACCCCTCCACTTT. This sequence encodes CASSLGQGRNSPLHF.

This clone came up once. The CDR3 here is CASSQGRLAALAKNIQYF. CDR3 coding DNA: TGCGCCAGCAGCCAAGGTCGACTAGCGGCGTTAGCCAAAAACATTCAGTACTTC. The chain carries TRBV4-1 and TRBJ2-4; TRBD2 agrees at 9 bases. This CDR3 contains 18 residues. The V gene end was trimmed by 1 base and the J gene end by 0 bases; junction bases not matched to a gene: 7. Germline CDR1 and CDR2: MGHRA and YSYEKL.

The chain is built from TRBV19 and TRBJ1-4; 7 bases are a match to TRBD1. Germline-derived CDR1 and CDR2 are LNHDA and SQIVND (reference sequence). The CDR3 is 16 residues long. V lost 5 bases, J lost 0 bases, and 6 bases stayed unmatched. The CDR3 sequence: CASSHQGVPTNEKLFF. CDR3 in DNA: TGTGCCAGTAGTCACCAGGGGGTTCCAACTAATGAAAAACTGTTTTTT.

The CDR3 DNA reads TGTGCCAGCAGCCCCCCTGTTCCGGGGGAGCAGTACTTC. Translated, it gives CASSPPVPGEQYF. The V call is TRBV9, the J call TRBJ2-7, with D maybe TRBD2 (5 bases). The germline V gene encodes CDR1 SGDLS and CDR2 YYNGEE. The CDR3 is made up of 13 amino acids. The V and J ends lost 4 bases and 7 bases respectively, with 15 bases between them. Looking up the rest from reference TRBV9 and TRBJ2-7 gives the full variable domain: DSGVTQTPKHLITATGQRVTLRCSPRSGDLSVYWYQQSLDQGLQFLIQYYNGEERAKGNILERFSAQQFPDLHSELNLSSLELGDSALYFCASSPPVPGEQYFGPGTRLTVT.

The CDR3 nucleotides are TGTGCCTGGAGTCCTACGGAGGTACACCCCCTCCACTTT. It is translated as CAWSPTEVHPLHF. The chain employs TRBV30 and TRBJ1-6, with no clear D. The CDR3 is 13 amino acids. V shed 2 bases and J shed 13 bases, with 15 bases lying between them. Per germline, CDR1 GTSNPN and CDR2 SVGIG (reference sequence).

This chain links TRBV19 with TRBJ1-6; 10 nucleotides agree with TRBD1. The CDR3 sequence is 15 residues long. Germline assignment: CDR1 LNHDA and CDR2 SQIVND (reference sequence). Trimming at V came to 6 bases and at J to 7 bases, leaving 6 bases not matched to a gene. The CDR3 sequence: CASRWDRGKNSPLHF. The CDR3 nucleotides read TGTGCCAGTAGGTGGGACAGGGGAAAAAATTCACCCCTCCACTTT.

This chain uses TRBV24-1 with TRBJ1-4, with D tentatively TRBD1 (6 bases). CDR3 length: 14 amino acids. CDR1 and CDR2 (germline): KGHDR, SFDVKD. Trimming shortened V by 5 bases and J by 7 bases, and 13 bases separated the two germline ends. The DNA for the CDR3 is TGTGCCACCAGTGGCAGGGGAAGGGGTGAAAAACTGTTTTTT. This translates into CATSGRGRGEKLFF.

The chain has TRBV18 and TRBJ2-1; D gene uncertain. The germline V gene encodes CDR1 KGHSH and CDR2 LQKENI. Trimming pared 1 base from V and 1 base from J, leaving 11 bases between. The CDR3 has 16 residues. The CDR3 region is CASSPRSAGSYNEQFF. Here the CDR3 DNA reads TGTGCCAGCTCACCACGGTCGGCAGGATCCTACAATGAGCAGTTCTTC.

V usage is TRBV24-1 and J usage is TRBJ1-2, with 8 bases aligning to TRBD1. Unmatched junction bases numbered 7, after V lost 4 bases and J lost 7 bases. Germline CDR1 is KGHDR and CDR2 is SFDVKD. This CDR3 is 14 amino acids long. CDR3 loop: CATSDRTGWRGYTF. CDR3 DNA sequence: TGTGCCACCAGTGACCGGACAGGGTGGCGTGGCTACACCTTC.

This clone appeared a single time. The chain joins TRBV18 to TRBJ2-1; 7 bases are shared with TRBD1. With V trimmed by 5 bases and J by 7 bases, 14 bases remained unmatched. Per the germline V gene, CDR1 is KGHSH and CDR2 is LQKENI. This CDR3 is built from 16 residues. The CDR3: CASSGINRDSRNEQFF. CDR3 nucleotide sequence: TGTGCCAGCTCAGGAATAAACCGGGACAGTAGAAATGAGCAGTTCTTC.

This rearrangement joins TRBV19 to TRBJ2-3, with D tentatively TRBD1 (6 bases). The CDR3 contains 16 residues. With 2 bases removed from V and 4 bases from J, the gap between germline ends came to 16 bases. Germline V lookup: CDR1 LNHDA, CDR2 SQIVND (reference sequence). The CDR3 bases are TGTGCCAGTAGTATAAGGGGACAATCGGCCCCAGATACGCAGTATTTT. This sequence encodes CASSIRGQSAPDTQYF. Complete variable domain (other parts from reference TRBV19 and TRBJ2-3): DGGITQSPKYLFRKEGQNVTLSCEQNLNHDAMYWYRQDPGQGLRLIYYSQIVNDFQKGDIAEGYSVSREKKESFPLTVTSAQKNPTAFYLCASSIRGQSAPDTQYFGPGTRLTVL.

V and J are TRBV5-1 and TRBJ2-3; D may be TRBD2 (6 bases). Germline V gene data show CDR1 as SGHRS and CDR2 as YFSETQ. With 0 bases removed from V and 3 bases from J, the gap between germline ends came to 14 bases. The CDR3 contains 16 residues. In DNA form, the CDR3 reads TGCGCCAGCAGCTTGGGGGGGGACCCCATTACAGATACGCAGTATTTT. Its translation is CASSLGGDPITDTQYF.

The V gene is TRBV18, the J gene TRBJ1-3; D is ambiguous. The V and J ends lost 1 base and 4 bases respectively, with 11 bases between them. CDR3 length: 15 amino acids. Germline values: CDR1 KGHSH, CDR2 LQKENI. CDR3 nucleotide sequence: TGTGCCAGCTCACCACAAGGAGGTTCGGGAAACACCATATATTTT. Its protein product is CASSPQGGSGNTIYF.

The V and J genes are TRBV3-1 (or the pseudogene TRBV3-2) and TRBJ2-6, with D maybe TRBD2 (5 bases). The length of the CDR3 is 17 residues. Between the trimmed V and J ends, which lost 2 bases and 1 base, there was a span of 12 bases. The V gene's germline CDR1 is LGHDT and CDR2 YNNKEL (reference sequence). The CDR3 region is CASSQRGGRSGANVLTF. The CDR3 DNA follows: TGTGCCAGCAGCCAACGAGGAGGCAGGTCTGGGGCCAACGTCCTGACTTTC.

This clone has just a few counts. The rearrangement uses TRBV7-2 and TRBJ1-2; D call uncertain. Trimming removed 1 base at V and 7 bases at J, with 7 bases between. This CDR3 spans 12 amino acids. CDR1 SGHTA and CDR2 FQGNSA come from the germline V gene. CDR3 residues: CASSLDRSGYTF. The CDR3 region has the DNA TGTGCCAGCAGCTTAGATCGGAGTGGCTACACCTTC.

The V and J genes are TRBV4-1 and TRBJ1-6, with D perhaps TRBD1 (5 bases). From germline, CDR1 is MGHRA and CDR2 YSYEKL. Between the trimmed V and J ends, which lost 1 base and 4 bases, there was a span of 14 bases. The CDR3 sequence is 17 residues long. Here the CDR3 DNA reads TGCGCCAGCAGCCAAGGACAGATCTTACTTTATAATTCACCCCTCCACTTT. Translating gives CASSQGQILLYNSPLHF.